The present T cell receptor beta chain was sequenced within a study of blood T cells in healthy people across ages. Whole-study results and caveats: Fewer expanded clones and more diversity marked long-lived versus aged donors. TCR beta diversity, measured per million T cells, fell in a roughly linear way with age.

Germline V CDR1 and CDR2: DFQATT, SNEGSKA (reference sequence). This CDR3 is 15 amino acids long. V shed 3 bases and J shed 2 bases, with 15 bases lying between them. This clonotype was observed a handful of times. Its antigen is not known. A sample-barcoded 5' primer and a J-beta primer mix were used in a second PCR of about 7 to 11 cycles. TCRdb analysed the 5' RACE reads with MiXCR anew, one entry per CDR3 protein. The sample yields about 680,000 distinct CDR3 sequences, about half seen once. The V gene is TRBV20-1, the J gene TRBJ2-3; D is unclear. Sequences were obtained from blood. This sequence was found in a woman aged 55 to 70 in good health. The chain's CDR3 is CSASLAVGNTDTQYF. The CDR3 DNA reads as TGCAGTGCTAGCCTGGCCGTTGGGAACACAGATACGCAGTATTTT.